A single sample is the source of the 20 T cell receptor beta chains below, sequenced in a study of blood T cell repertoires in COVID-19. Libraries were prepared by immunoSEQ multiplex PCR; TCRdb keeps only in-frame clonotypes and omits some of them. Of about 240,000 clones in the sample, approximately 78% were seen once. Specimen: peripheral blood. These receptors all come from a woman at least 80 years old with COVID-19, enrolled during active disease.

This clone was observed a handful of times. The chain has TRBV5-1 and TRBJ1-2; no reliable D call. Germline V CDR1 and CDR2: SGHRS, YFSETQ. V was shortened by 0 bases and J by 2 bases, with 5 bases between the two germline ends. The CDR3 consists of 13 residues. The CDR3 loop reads CASSLEQNYGYTF. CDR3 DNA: TGCGCCAGCAGCTTGGAACAGAACTATGGCTACACCTTC.

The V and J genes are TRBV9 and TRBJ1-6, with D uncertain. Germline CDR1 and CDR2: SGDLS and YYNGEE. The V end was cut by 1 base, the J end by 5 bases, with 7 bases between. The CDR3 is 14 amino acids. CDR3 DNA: TGTGCCAGCAGCGTAAACATGGATAATTCACCCCTCCACTTT. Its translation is CASSVNMDNSPLHF.

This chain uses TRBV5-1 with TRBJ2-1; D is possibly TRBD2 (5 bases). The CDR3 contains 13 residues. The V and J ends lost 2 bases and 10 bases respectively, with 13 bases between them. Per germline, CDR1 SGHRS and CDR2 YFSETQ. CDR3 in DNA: TGCGCCAGCAGCTTTCGGGCTAGCAGCGAGCAGTTCTTC. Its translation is CASSFRASSEQFF.

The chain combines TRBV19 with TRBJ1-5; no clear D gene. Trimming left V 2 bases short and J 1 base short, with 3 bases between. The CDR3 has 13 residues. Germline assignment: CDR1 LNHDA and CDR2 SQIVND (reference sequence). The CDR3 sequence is CASSIQSNQPQHF. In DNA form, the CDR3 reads TGTGCCAGTAGTATACAGAGCAATCAGCCCCAGCATTTT.

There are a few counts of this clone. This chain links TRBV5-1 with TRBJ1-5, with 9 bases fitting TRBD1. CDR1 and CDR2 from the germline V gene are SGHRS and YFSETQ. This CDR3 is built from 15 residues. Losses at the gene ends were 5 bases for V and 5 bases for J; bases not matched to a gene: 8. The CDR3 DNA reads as TGCGCCAGCAGGTCGGGACAGGGTGACGATCAGCCCCAGCATTTT. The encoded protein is CASRSGQGDDQPQHF.

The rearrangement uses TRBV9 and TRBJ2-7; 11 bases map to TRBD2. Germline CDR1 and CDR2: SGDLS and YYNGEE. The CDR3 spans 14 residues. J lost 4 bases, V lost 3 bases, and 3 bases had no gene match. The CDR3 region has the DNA TGTGCCAGCAGCGCGGGGACTAGCGGTTACGAGCAGTACTTC. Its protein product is CASSAGTSGYEQYF.

In DNA, the CDR3 is TGTGCCAGTAGCGACAGGGGGCGGGCAGATACGCAGTATTTT. This sequence encodes CASSDRGRADTQYF. The chain links TRBV19 to TRBJ2-3, with 10 bases lining up with TRBD1. Germline lookup yields CDR1 LNHDA and CDR2 SQIVND (reference sequence). The CDR3 is 14 residues long. V shed 6 bases, J shed 4 bases, and the junction held 4 bases outside the gene matches.

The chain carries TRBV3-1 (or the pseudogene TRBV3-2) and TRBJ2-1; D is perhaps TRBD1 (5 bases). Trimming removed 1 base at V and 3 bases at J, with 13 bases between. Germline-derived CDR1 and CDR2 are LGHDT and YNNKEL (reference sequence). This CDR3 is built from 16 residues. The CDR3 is CASSQVQGKGYNEQFF. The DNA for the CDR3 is TGTGCCAGCAGCCAAGTGCAGGGAAAGGGCTACAATGAGCAGTTCTTC.

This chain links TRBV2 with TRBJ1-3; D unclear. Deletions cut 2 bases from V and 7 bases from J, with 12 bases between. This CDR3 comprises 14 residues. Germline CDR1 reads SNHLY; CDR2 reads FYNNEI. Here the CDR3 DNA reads TGTGCCAGCAGTGAATGGCCAGAGGCGAACACCATATATTTT. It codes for CASSEWPEANTIYF.

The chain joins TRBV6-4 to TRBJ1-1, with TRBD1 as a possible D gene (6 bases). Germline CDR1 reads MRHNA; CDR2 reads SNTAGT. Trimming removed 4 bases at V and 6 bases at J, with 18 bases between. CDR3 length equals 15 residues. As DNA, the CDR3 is TGTGCCAGCAGTGCGGGGGGCAGGATTCTCCCTGAAGCTTTCTTT. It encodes CASSAGGRILPEAFF.

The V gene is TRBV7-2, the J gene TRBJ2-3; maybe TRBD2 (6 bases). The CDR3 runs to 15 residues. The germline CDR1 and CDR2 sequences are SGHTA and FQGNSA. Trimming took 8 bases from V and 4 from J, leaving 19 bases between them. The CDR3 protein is CASSYGGREADTQYF. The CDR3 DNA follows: TGTGCCAGCTCCTACGGAGGGAGAGAAGCAGATACGCAGTATTTT.

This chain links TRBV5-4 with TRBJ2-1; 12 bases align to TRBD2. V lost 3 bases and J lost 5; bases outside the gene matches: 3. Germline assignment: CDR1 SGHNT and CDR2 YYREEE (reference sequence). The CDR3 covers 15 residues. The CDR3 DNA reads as TGTGCCAGCAGCTCCGGACTAGCGGGACACAATGAGCAGTTCTTC. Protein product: CASSSGLAGHNEQFF.

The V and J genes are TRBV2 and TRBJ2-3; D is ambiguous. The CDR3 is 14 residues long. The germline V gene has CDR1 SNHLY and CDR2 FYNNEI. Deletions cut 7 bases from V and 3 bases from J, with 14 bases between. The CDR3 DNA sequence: TGTGCCAGCAACAAGGCAGGTTTGACAGATACGCAGTATTTT. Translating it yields CASNKAGLTDTQYF.

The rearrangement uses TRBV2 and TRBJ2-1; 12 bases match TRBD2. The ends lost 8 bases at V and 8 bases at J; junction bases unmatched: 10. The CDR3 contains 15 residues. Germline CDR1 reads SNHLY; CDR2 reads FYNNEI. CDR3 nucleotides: TGTGCCAGCGCCCTAGCGGGAGGGCCCTCGGATGAGCAGTTCTTC. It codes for CASALAGGPSDEQFF.

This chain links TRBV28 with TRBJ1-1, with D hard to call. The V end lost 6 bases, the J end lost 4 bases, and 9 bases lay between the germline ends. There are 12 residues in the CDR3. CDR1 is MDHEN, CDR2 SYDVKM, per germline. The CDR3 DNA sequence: TGTGCCAGCAGCCTATTAACCACTGAAGCTTTCTTT. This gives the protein CASSLLTTEAFF.

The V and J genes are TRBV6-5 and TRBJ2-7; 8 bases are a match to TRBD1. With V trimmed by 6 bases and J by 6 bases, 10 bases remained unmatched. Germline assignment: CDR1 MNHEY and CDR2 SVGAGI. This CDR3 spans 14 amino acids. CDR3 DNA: TGTGCCAGCAGCCCGGGACAGGCCCCTCTCGAGCAGTACTTC. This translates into CASSPGQAPLEQYF.

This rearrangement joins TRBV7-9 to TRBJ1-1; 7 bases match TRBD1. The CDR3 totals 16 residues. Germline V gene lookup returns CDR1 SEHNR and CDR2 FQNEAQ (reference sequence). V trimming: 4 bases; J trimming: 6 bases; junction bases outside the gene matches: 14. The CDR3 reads CASSSELQGLRSEAFF. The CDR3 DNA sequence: TGTGCCAGCAGCTCAGAATTACAGGGGCTAAGGTCTGAAGCTTTCTTT.

This chain's CDR3 is CATSRGFKGTTSNFTEAFF. The CDR3 DNA sequence: TGTGCCACCAGCAGGGGTTTCAAGGGGACAACCTCCAATTTCACTGAAGCTTTCTTT. The chain uses TRBV15 and TRBJ1-1; weak D call: TRBD1 (6 bases). The ends were cut back, 3 bases at V and 4 bases at J, with 27 bases in the middle. CDR3 size: 19 residues. Germline CDR1 reads LNHNV; CDR2 reads YYDKDF (reference sequence).

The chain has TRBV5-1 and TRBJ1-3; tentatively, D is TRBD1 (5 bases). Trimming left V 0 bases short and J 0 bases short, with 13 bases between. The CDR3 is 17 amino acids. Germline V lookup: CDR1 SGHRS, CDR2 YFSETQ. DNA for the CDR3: TGCGCCAGCAGCTTGGAGTCCGGGGGGTTCTCTGGAAACACCATATATTTT. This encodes CASSLESGGFSGNTIYF.

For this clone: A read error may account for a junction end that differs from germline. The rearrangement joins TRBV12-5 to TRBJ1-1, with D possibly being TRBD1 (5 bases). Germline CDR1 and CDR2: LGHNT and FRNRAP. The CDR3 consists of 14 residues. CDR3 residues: CASGRGGMNTEAFF. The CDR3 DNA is TGTGCCAGTGGGAGGGGAGGGATGAACACTGAAGCTTTCTTT.